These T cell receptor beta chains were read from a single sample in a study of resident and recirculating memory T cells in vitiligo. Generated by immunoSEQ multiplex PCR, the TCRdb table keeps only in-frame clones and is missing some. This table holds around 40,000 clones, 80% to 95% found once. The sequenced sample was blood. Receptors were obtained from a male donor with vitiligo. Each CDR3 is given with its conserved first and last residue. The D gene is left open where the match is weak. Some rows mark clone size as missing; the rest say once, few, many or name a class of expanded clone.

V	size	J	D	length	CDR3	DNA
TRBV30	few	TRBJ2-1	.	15	CAWSVMAGLYNEQFF	TGTGCCTGGAGTGTAATGGCGGGGCTGTACAATGAGCAGTTCTTC
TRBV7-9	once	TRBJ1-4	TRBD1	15	CASRDQGEANEKLFF	TGTGCCAGCAGGGACCAGGGGGAAGCTAATGAAAAACTGTTTTTT
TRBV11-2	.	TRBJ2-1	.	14	CASSLALAHNEQFF	TGTGCCAGCAGCTTAGCACTAGCTCACAATGAGCAGTTCTTC
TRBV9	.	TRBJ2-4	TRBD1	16	CASSARSGGPTNIQYF	TGTGCCAGCAGCGCCAGATCAGGGGGCCCTACAAACATTCAGTACTTC
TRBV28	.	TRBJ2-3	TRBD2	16	CASSSPRGGGTDTQYF	TGTGCCAGCAGTTCGCCCCGGGGGGGTGGCACAGATACGCAGTATTTT
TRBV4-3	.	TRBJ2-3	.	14	CASSPRVSGDTQYF	TGCGCCAGCAGCCCCAGGGTGTCCGGAGATACGCAGTATTTT
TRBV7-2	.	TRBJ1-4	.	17	CASSLVSGGRSNEKLFF	TGTGCCAGCAGCTTAGTTAGCGGGGGACGGTCTAATGAAAAACTGTTTTTT
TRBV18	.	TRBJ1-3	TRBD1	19	CASSALLITGTGTGNTIYF	TGTGCCAGCTCAGCACTACTCATCACCGGGACAGGGACTGGAAACACCATATATTTT
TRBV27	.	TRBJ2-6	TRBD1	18	CASSLIRGLSSGANVLTF	TGTGCCAGCAGTTTGATAAGGGGGCTGAGCTCTGGGGCCAACGTCCTGACTTTC
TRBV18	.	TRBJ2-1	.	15	CASSHGVGSYNEQFF	TGTGCCAGCTCACACGGGGTGGGCTCCTACAATGAGCAGTTCTTC
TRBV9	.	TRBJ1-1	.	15	CASSGKQGVDTEAFF	TGTGCCAGCAGCGGTAAACAGGGAGTTGACACTGAAGCTTTCTTT
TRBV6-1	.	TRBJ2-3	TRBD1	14	CASRDRQGADTQYF	TGTGCCAGCAGAGATAGACAGGGAGCAGATACGCAGTATTTT
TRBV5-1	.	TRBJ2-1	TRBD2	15	CASSSLGLAPDEQFF	TGCGCCAGCAGCTCCCTCGGACTAGCCCCGGATGAGCAGTTCTTC
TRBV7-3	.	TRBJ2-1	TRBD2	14	CASSRTSGYNEQFF	TGTGCCAGCAGCCGGACTAGCGGCTACAATGAGCAGTTCTTC
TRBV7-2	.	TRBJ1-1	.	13	CASSRDNFTEAFF	TGTGCCAGCAGTCGAGACAATTTCACTGAAGCTTTCTTT
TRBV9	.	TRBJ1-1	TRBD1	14	CASNPGQRNTEAFF	TGTGCCAGTAACCCGGGACAGAGAAACACTGAAGCTTTCTTT
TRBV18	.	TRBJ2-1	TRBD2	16	CASSPKRGGNGNEQFF	TGTGCCAGCTCACCAAAGCGGGGGGGTAACGGCAATGAGCAGTTCTTC
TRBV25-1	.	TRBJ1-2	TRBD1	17	CASSDDQGTGGGYGYTF	TGTGCCAGCAGTGACGACCAAGGGACAGGGGGCGGCTATGGCTACACCTTC
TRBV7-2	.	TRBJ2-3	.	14	CASSQGGTTDTQYF	TGTGCCAGCAGCCAGGGGGGAACCACAGATACGCAGTATTTT
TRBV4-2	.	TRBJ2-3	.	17	CASSQDPGVTGTDTQYF	TGTGCCAGCAGCCAAGATCCGGGGGTTACGGGCACAGATACGCAGTATTTT
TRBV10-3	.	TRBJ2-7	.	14	CAISETGGLGEQYF	TGTGCCATCAGTGAAACGGGGGGCCTTGGCGAGCAGTACTTC
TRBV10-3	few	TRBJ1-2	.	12	CAIPQAYDGYTF	TGTGCCATCCCACAGGCGTACGATGGCTACACCTTC
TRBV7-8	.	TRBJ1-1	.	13	CASSLLSNTEAFF	TGTGCCAGCAGCTTACTATCTAACACTGAAGCTTTCTTT
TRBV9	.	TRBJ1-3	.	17	CASSVSSGGRSGNTIYF	TGTGCCAGCAGCGTATCGTCGGGTGGCCGCTCTGGAAACACCATATATTTT
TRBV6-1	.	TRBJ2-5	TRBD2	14	CASSRLAEQETQYF	TGTGCCAGCAGCCGACTAGCGGAACAAGAGACCCAGTACTTC
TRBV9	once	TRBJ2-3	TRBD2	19	CASSDTWTSGGFGGDTQYF	TGTGCCAGCAGCGACACATGGACTAGCGGGGGCTTCGGGGGAGATACGCAGTATTTT